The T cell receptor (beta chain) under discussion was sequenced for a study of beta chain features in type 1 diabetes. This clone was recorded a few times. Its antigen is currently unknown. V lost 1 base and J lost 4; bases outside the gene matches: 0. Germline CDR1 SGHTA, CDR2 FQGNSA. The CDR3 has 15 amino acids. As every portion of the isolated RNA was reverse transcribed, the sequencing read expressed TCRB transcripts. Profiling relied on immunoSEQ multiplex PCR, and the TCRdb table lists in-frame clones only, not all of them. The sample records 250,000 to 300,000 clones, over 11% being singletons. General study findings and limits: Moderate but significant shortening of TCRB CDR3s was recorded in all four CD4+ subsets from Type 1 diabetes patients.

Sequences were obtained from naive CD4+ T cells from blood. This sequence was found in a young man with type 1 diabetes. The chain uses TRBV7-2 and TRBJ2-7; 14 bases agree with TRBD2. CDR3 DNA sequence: TGTGCCAGCAGCTTAGGGACTAGCGGGAGGTACGAGCAGTACTTC. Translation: CASSLGTSGRYEQYF.